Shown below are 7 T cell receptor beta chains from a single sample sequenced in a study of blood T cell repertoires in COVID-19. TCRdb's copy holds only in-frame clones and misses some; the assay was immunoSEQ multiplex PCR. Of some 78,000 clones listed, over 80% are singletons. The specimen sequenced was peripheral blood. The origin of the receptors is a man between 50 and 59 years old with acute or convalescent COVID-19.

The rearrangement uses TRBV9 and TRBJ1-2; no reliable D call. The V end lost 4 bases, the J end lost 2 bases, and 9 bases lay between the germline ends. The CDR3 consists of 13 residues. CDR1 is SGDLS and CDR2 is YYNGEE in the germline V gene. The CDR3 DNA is TGTGCCAGCAGCCCCCTAGAGAACTATGGCTACACCTTC. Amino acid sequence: CASSPLENYGYTF.

The CDR3 reads CASSPRTGEGYTF. CDR3 nucleotide sequence: TGTGCCAGCAGCCCCCGGACAGGGGAGGGCTACACCTTC. The chain is built from TRBV7-2 and TRBJ1-2, with TRBD1 matching over 9 bases. V lost 5 bases, J lost 8 bases, and 6 bases stayed unmatched. CDR3 length: 13 amino acids. Germline assignment: CDR1 SGHTA and CDR2 FQGNSA.

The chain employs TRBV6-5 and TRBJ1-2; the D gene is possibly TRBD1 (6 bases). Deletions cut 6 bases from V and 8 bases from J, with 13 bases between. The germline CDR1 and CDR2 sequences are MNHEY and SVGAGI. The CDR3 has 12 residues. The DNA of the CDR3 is TGTGCCAGCAGACTACTACAGGGAGGCTACACCTTC. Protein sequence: CASRLLQGGYTF.

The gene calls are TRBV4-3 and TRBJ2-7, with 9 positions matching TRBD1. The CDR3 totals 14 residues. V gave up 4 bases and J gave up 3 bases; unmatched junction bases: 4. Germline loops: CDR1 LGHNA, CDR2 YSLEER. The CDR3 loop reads CASSPRDRVYEQYF. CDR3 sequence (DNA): TGCGCCAGCAGCCCCCGGGACAGGGTCTACGAGCAGTACTTC.

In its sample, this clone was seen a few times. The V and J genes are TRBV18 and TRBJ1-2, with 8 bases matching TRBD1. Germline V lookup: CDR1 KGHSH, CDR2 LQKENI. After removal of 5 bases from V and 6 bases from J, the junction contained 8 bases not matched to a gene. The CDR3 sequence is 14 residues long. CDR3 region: CASSSRTGLNGYTF. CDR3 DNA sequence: TGTGCCAGCTCATCTCGGACAGGGTTAAATGGCTACACCTTC.

CDR3 coding DNA: TGTGCCAGCAGCCCCGGGACAGGGGGCCCAAGGAGCTCCTACGAGCAGTACTTC. The encoded protein is CASSPGTGGPRSSYEQYF. The rearrangement links TRBV9 to TRBJ2-7, with 12 positions matching TRBD1. Germline V CDR1 and CDR2: SGDLS, YYNGEE. This CDR3 has 18 residues. Trimming at V came to 4 bases and at J to 0 bases, leaving 11 bases not matched to a gene.

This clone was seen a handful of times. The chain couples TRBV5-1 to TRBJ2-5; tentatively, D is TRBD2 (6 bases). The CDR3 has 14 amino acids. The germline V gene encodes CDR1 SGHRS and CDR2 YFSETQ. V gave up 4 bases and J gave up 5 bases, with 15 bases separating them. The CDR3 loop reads CASSQTGTSETQYF. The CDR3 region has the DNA TGCGCCAGCAGCCAAACCGGGACTTCGGAGACCCAGTACTTC.